A single sample is the source of the 21 T cell receptor beta chains below, sequenced in a study of spatial heterogeneity in lung cancer. Their specific antigens are unknown. Study-wide findings and caveats: The study found that expanded intratumoral alpha and beta TCR counts tracked tumor mutation counts.

The time point denotes: sample taken at primary tumor resection. TCRdb re-derived calls from the 5' RACE reads in MiXCR, one entry per CDR3 protein. Of about 22,000 distinct CDR3 sequences in the sample, roughly 9% were seen once. This sample comprised lung tumor tissue, obtained at surgery. These TCRs come from a male donor with early-stage non-small cell lung cancer.

This clonotype was seen more than once but under ten times. CDR3 protein: CASSLQAGETQYF. CDR3 in DNA: TGTGCCAGCAGCCTCCAGGCGGGGGAGACCCAGTACTTC. V usage is TRBV5-4 and J usage is TRBJ2-5; a possible D gene is TRBD2 (6 bases). V shed 4 bases and J shed 5 bases, with 12 bases lying between them. Germline lookup yields CDR1 SGHNT and CDR2 YYREEE (reference sequence). This CDR3 is built from 13 residues.

This clonotype showed up many times. In DNA form, the CDR3 reads TGTGCCAGCAGTTACTCGACACGTCAGTGGACCGGGGAGCTGTTTTTT. Its protein product is CASSYSTRQWTGELFF. The chain combines TRBV6-2 or TRBV6-3 with TRBJ2-2; D is uncertain. The V and J ends lost 0 bases and 5 bases respectively, with 13 bases between them. Germline V gene sequence: CDR1 MNHEY, CDR2 SVGEGT. This CDR3 contains 16 residues.

Many counts were recorded for this clonotype. This rearrangement joins TRBV2 to TRBJ2-5; no definite D call. This CDR3 region has 11 residues. V was trimmed by 5 bases and J by 2 bases, leaving 3 bases between them. CDR1 is SNHLY and CDR2 is FYNNEI in the germline V gene. CDR3 region: CASSQQETQYF. The DNA of the CDR3 is TGTGCCAGCAGTCAACAAGAGACCCAGTACTTC.

There are a few counts of this clonotype. The V call is TRBV2, the J call TRBJ1-1; 7 bases line up with TRBD1. The germline V gene has CDR1 SNHLY and CDR2 FYNNEI. Losses at the gene ends were 2 bases for V and 1 base for J; bases not matched to a gene: 4. The CDR3 loop spans 15 amino acids. The CDR3 nucleotides read TGTGCCAGCAGTGAATTTGGACAGGAGAACACTGAAGCTTTCTTT. This sequence encodes CASSEFGQENTEAFF.

In its sample, this clonotype was seen many times. The genes are TRBV4-2 and TRBJ2-5; 9 nucleotides match TRBD2. V dropped 4 bases and J dropped 5; count of bases not matched to a gene: 17. There are 18 residues in the CDR3. CDR1 LGHNA and CDR2 YNFKEQ come from the germline V gene. The CDR3 DNA reads as TGTGCCAGCAGCCTCGCCCCCGGGACTAGCCTACCTGGGGAGACCCAGTACTTC. Translating it yields CASSLAPGTSLPGETQYF.

This clonotype showed up just a few times. CDR3 DNA sequence: TGTGCCAGCAGCTCGGCGAGAGCCGGGGAGCTGTTTTTT. Amino acids: CASSSARAGELFF. The V gene is TRBV7-3, the J gene TRBJ2-2, with D hard to call. Trimming cost V 4 bases and J 6 bases, with 9 bases left between them. The CDR3 is made up of 13 amino acids. The germline CDR1 and CDR2 sequences are SGHTA and FQGTGA.

The table lists this clonotype with a few counts. The chain links TRBV12-3 or TRBV12-4 to TRBJ2-3; 13 nucleotides agree with TRBD2. V shed 7 bases, J shed 0 bases, and the junction held 10 bases outside the gene matches. CDR3 length: 18 amino acids. In DNA, the CDR3 is TGTGCCAGCACCCGGACTAGCGGGGGCACGATAAGCACAGATACGCAGTATTTT. As protein: CASTRTSGGTISTDTQYF.

This clonotype was detected ten times or more. The J gene is TRBJ2-7, the V gene TRBV6-2 or TRBV6-3; TRBD2 agrees at 7 bases. V lost 9 bases and J lost 3; bases outside the gene matches: 8. CDR3 size: 13 residues. Germline assignment: CDR1 MNHEY and CDR2 SVGEGT. CDR3 sequence (DNA): TGTGCCAGTAAGCGGGGACCCAACTACGAGCAGTACTTC. As protein: CASKRGPNYEQYF.

This clonotype appeared a few times. The rearrangement links TRBV7-2 to TRBJ2-1; no clear D gene. V was cut by 1 base and J by 0 bases, with 10 bases left in between. Per germline, CDR1 SGHTA and CDR2 FQGNSA. This CDR3 spans 16 amino acids. In DNA, the CDR3 is TGTGCCAGCAGCTTAGTAGGCTCGAGCTCCTACAATGAGCAGTTCTTC. It encodes CASSLVGSSSYNEQFF.

In this sample, this clonotype turned up many times. The J gene is TRBJ2-4, the V gene TRBV7-9; D is undetermined. The CDR3 extends over 13 amino acids. V was pared by 5 bases and J by 2 bases, with 7 bases between. Per the germline V gene, CDR1 is SEHNR and CDR2 is FQNEAQ (reference sequence). The DNA for the CDR3 is TGTGCCAGCAGCCCGAAAACCAAAAACATTCAGTACTTC. Protein: CASSPKTKNIQYF.

This clonotype has ten or more counts. This rearrangement joins TRBV28 to TRBJ1-1; D is perhaps TRBD1 (5 bases). The length of the CDR3 is 14 residues. The germline V gene has CDR1 MDHEN and CDR2 SYDVKM. V lost 1 base and J 1 base, leaving 7 bases between the germline ends. This CDR3 reads CASSLYDRNTEAFF. The DNA of the CDR3 is TGTGCCAGCAGTTTATATGACAGGAACACTGAAGCTTTCTTT.

J is TRBJ1-6 and V is TRBV6-2 or TRBV6-3, with D possibly TRBD1 on 5 matching bases. The CDR3 is made up of 15 amino acids. Germline assignment: CDR1 MNHEY and CDR2 SVGEGT. Trimming removed 2 bases from V and 8 bases from J, with 13 bases in between. CDR3 amino acids: CASSYRWQGDSPLHF. In DNA form, the CDR3 reads TGTGCCAGCAGTTACCGATGGCAGGGAGATTCACCCCTCCACTTT.

This clonotype is deemed medium-sized. The chain couples TRBV28 to TRBJ2-3; the D gene is possibly TRBD1 (5 bases). V lost 2 bases, J lost 9 bases, and 27 bases lay in between. This CDR3 has 18 amino acids. CDR1 MDHEN and CDR2 SYDVKM come from the germline V gene. CDR3 sequence (DNA): TGTGCCAGCAGTTTAGGGCCTCAGGCAGGGCGTCCGGGTTGGACGCAGTATTTT. This gives the protein CASSLGPQAGRPGWTQYF.

This clonotype was detected many times. V and J are TRBV4-1 and TRBJ1-2; maybe TRBD1 (5 bases). The CDR3 is made up of 16 amino acids. The germline V gene has CDR1 MGHRA and CDR2 YSYEKL. Trimming left V 0 bases short and J 7 bases short, with 18 bases between. The CDR3 DNA follows: TGCGCCAGCAGCCAAGATCCCCCCGGCAGGGTCGGTGGCTACACCTTC. Protein: CASSQDPPGRVGGYTF.

The chain carries TRBV6-1 and TRBJ2-7; possibly TRBD2 for D (6 bases). The V end was cut by 8 bases, the J end by 12 bases, with 17 bases between. Germline V CDR1 and CDR2: MNHNS, SASEGT. The CDR3 has 11 amino acids. The CDR3 DNA reads TGTGCCAGCGGCGCCGGGAGCTTGACGTACTTC. Translated: CASGAGSLTYF.

The table lists this clonotype with many counts. This chain links TRBV4-3 with TRBJ1-5; D might be TRBD1 (6 bases). The CDR3 totals 15 residues. V gave up 0 bases and J gave up 9 bases, with 15 bases separating them. Germline lookup yields CDR1 LGHNA and CDR2 YSLEER. CDR3 sequence (DNA): TGCGCCAGCAGCCAAGATGTAGGGGGGAGTTTGCCCCAGCATTTT. This codes for CASSQDVGGSLPQHF.

This clonotype was recorded at least ten times. This chain connects TRBV7-2 to TRBJ1-2; TRBD1 matches at 9 bases. V gave up 3 bases and J gave up 2 bases; unmatched junction bases: 7. Germline assignment: CDR1 SGHTA and CDR2 FQGNSA. The CDR3 covers 16 residues. In nucleotides, the CDR3 is TGTGCCAGCAGCTTGGGGACAGGGCTATCAAACTATGGCTACACCTTC. Its translation: CASSLGTGLSNYGYTF.

This clonotype was counted many times. The J gene is TRBJ1-2, the V gene TRBV5-6; no clear D gene. V lost 4 bases and J lost 5, with 18 bases in between. The CDR3 length is 15 residues. Germline CDR1 SGHDT, CDR2 YYEEEE. This CDR3 is CASSLGWKAGYGYTF. The CDR3 nucleotides read TGTGCCAGCAGCCTAGGATGGAAGGCAGGATATGGCTACACCTTC.

This clonotype was seen only a few times. V and J are TRBV12-3 or TRBV12-4 and TRBJ2-2; no clear D. Trimming left V 7 bases short and J 0 bases short, with 9 bases between. The CDR3 consists of 14 residues. This CDR3 reads CASKTRTNTGELFF. The DNA of the CDR3 is TGTGCCAGCAAGACACGAACGAACACCGGGGAGCTGTTTTTT.

This clonotype was observed a handful of times. The chain joins TRBV5-5 to TRBJ2-2, with no clear D. The V gene lost 2 bases and the J gene lost 6 bases, with 5 bases spanning the gap. Germline V gives CDR1 SGHKS, CDR2 YYEKEE (reference sequence). The CDR3 totals 12 residues. For the CDR3, the DNA is TGTGCCAGCAGCTTTAGTCCCGGGGAGCTGTTTTTT. It codes for CASSFSPGELFF.

This clonotype is labeled medium-sized. The V call is TRBV28, the J call TRBJ1-3; D remains unclear. This CDR3 region has 14 residues. V lost 6 bases and J lost 5, with 14 bases in between. Germline V gene lookup returns CDR1 MDHEN and CDR2 SYDVKM. CDR3 DNA: TGTGCCAGCAGAACAGCTCGACAAAGAAACACCATATATTTT. This gives the protein CASRTARQRNTIYF.